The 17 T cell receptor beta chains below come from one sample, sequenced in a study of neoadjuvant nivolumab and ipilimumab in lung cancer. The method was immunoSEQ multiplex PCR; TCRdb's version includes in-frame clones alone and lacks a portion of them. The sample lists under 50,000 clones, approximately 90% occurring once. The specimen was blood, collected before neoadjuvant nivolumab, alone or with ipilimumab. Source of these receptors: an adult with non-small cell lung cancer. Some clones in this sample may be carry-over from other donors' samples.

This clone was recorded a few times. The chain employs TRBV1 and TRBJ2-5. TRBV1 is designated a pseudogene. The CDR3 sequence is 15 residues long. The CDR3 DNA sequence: TGCACCAGCAGCCGATCTACCGGGGACCCGGACACCCAGTACTTC. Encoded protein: CTSSRSTGDPDTQYF.

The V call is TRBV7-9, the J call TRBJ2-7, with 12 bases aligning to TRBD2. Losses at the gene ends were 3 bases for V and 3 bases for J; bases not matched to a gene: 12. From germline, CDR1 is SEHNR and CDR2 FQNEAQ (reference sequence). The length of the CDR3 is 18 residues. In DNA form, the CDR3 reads TGTGCCAGCAGCTTCAGTCCGCCTGGACTAGCGGGAATCTACGAGCAGTACTTC. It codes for CASSFSPPGLAGIYEQYF.

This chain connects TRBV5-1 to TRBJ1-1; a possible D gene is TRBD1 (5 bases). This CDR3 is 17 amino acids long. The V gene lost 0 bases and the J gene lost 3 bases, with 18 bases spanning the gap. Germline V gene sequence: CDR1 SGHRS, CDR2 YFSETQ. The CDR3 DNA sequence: TGCGCCAGCAGCTTGGGGGGATGGGGGTCTGCGGACACTGAAGCTTTCTTT. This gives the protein CASSLGGWGSADTEAFF.

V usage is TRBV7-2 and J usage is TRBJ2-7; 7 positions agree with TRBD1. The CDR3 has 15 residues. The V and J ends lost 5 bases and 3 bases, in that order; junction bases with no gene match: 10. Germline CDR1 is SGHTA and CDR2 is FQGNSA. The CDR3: CASSVPPGQNYEQYF. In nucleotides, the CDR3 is TGTGCCAGCAGCGTCCCTCCGGGACAGAACTACGAGCAGTACTTC.

Here the CDR3 reads CASSLEGGYTF. The CDR3, as DNA: TGCGCCAGCAGCTTGGAGGGTGGCTACACCTTC. V is TRBV5-1 and J is TRBJ1-2; D gene uncertain. CDR1 is SGHRS and CDR2 is YFSETQ in the germline V gene. V shed 0 bases and J shed 7 bases, with 4 bases lying between them. The CDR3 length is 11 residues.

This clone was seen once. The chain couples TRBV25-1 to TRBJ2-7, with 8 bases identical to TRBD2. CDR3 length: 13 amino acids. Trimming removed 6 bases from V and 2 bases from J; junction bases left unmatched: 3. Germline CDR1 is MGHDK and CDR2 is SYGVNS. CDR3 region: CASSPGGAYEQYF. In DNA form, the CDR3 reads TGTGCCAGCAGCCCGGGGGGGGCCTACGAGCAGTACTTC.

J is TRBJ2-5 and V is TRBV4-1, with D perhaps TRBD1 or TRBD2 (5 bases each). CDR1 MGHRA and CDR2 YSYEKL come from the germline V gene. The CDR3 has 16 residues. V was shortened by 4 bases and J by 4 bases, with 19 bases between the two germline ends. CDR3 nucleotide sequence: TGCGCCAGCAGCCCACCTCCCGCGCGAGGGGTAGAGACCCAGTACTTC. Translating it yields CASSPPPARGVETQYF.

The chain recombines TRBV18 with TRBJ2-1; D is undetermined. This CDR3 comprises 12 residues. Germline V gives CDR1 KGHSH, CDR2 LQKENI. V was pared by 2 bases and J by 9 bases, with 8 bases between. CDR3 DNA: TGTGCCAGCTCACCAGGCCCCGGTGAGCAGTTCTTC. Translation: CASSPGPGEQFF.

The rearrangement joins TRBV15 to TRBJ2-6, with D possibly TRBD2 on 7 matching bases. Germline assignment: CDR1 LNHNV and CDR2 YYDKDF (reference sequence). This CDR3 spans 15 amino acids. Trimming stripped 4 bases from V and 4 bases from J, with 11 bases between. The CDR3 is CATSMGGHGANVLTF. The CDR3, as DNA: TGTGCCACCAGCATGGGGGGGCACGGGGCCAACGTCCTGACTTTC.

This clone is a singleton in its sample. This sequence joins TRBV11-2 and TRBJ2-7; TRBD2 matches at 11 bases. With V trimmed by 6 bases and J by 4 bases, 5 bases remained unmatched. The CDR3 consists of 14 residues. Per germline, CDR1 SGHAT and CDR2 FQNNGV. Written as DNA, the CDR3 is TGTGCCAGCAGTCTAGCGGGAGGTCTATACGAGCAGTACTTC. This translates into CASSLAGGLYEQYF.

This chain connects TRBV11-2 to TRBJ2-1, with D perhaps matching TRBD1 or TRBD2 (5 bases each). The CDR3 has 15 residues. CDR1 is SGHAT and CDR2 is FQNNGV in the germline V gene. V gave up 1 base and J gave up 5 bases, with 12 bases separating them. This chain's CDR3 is CASSLAGTQNNEQFF. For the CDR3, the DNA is TGTGCCAGCAGCTTAGCCGGGACCCAGAACAATGAGCAGTTCTTC.

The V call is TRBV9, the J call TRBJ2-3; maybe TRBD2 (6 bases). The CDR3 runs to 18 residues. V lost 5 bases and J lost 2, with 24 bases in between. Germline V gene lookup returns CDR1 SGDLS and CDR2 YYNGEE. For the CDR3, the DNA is TGTGCCAGCAGGTCGGGACTGGGGGATCCCGGGAACACAGATACGCAGTATTTT. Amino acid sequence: CASRSGLGDPGNTDTQYF.

The DNA for the CDR3 is TGTGCCAGCAGCTTAAGTATGCAGGGAGGTCTGCCCCAGCATTTT. Translating it yields CASSLSMQGGLPQHF. This chain uses TRBV13 with TRBJ1-5; D might be TRBD1 (5 bases). V shed 2 bases and J shed 9 bases, with 17 bases lying between them. CDR1 PRHDT and CDR2 FYEKMQ come from the germline V gene (reference sequence). This CDR3 region has 15 residues.

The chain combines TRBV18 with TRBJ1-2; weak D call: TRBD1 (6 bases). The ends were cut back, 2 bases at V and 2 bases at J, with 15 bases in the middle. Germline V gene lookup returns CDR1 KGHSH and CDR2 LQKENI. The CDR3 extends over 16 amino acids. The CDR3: CASSPFSGEGNYGYTF. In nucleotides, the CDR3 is TGTGCCAGCTCACCATTTTCAGGGGAGGGAAACTATGGCTACACCTTC.

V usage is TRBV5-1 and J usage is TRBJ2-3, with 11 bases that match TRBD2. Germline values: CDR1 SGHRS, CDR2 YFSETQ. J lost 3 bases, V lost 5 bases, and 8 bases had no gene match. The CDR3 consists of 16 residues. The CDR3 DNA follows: TGCGCCAGCAGTACGTTTCTAGCGGGAGGAACAGATACGCAGTATTTT. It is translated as CASSTFLAGGTDTQYF.

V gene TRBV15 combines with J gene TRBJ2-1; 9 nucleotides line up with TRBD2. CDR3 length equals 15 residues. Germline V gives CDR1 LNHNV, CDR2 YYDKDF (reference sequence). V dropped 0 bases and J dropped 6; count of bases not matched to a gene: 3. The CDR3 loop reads CATSRDLAGPNEQFF. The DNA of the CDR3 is TGTGCCACCAGCAGAGACCTAGCGGGACCCAATGAGCAGTTCTTC.

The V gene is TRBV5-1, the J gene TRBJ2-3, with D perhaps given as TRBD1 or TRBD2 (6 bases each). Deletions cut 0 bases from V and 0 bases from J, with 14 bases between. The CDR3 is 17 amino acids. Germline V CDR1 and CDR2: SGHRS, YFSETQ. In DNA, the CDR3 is TGCGCCAGCAGCTTGGTAGGGGGGTCGTCTAGCACAGATACGCAGTATTTT. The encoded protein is CASSLVGGSSSTDTQYF.